This T cell receptor (beta chain) was sequenced during a study of molecular identifiers for immune sequencing clone quantification. From the PCR reads, TCRdb called clonotypes with MiXCR, one entry per CDR3 protein. Of hundreds of thousands of distinct CDR3 sequences in the sample, less than 20% were seen once. General observations from the study: Sharing of a barcode by identical TCR molecules could cause highly expanded clone sizes to be underestimated.

V gave up 2 bases and J gave up 2 bases, with 12 bases separating them. The germline V gene has CDR1 SGHTA and CDR2 FQGNSA. The CDR3 contains 15 residues. This clonotype was counted at least ten times. Its antigen remains unidentified. The sequence came from a human donor in good health. Some libraries in this study had Jurkat cell RNA spiked in. The rearrangement joins TRBV7-2 to TRBJ1-1; D is ambiguous. Sequences were obtained from naive CD8+ T cells from blood, with Jurkat cell RNA spiked in. Described subset: FACS-sorted CD8+CD4-CCR7+CD45RA+ naive T cells. CDR3 amino acids: CASSLPHGLNTEAFF. The DNA of the CDR3 is TGTGCCAGCAGCTTACCCCACGGACTAAACACTGAAGCTTTCTTT. The whole variable domain, remainder taken from reference TRBV7-2 and TRBJ1-1, is GAGVSQSPSNKVTEKGKDVELRCDPISGHTALYWYRQSLGQGLEFLIYFQGNSAPDKSGLPSDRFSAERTGGSVSTLTIQRTQQEDSAVYLCASSLPHGLNTEAFFGQGTRLTVV.